The rows below give T cell receptor beta chains drawn from one sample of a study of T-cell memory formation after mild COVID-19. TCRdb re-called the 5' RACE reads with MiXCR, one entry per CDR3 protein. Seen here are around 340,000 distinct CDR3 sequences, approximately 15% observed once, and the top ten hold around a fifth. Sequenced material: PBMCs or a T cell subset sorted from them (not recorded which). These receptors were taken from a man younger than 35 who had mild COVID-19 (a few samples of this study predate the infection). Cell type and time point are not known. The CDR3 runs from the conserved cysteine through the conserved F or W. A D gene is named only where the DNA matches it firmly. Clone size is not always given. Where it is, it says once, few, many or a class for expanded clones.

D gene: -; J gene: TRBJ2-4; clone size: few; V gene: TRBV7-9; CDR3 DNA: TGTGCCAGCAGCTTAACCGTCCGGAAGGGGCTAGCCAAAAACATTCAGTACTTC; CDR3 protein: CASSLTVRKGLAKNIQYF
D gene: -; J gene: TRBJ1-5; clone size: -; V gene: TRBV6-5; CDR3 DNA: TGTGCCAGCAGTTACTCCCGCAGGGGCAATCAGCCCCAGCATTTT; CDR3 protein: CASSYSRRGNQPQHF
D gene: TRBD1; J gene: TRBJ1-5; clone size: few; V gene: TRBV12-3/TRBV12-4; CDR3 DNA: TGTGCCAGCAGACAGGGGGCGGTTCAGCCCCAGCATTTT; CDR3 protein: CASRQGAVQPQHF
D gene: -; J gene: TRBJ1-2; clone size: few; V gene: TRBV12-3/TRBV12-4; CDR3 DNA: TGTGCCAGCAGCCTCAAACAGGGATCCTATGGCTACACCTTC; CDR3 protein: CASSLKQGSYGYTF
D gene: -; J gene: TRBJ1-5; clone size: many; V gene: TRBV27; CDR3 DNA: TGTGCCAGCAGCACCCTTCCCCGGGCCCCCAATCAGCCCCAGCATTTT; CDR3 protein: CASSTLPRAPNQPQHF
D gene: -; J gene: TRBJ1-6; clone size: -; V gene: TRBV20-1; CDR3 DNA: TGCAGTGCCCCCATCCGGGGTGGGGACCCGGCTGAGTCACCCCTCCACTTT; CDR3 protein: CSAPIRGGDPAESPLHF
D gene: TRBD2; J gene: TRBJ2-3; clone size: few; V gene: TRBV5-4; CDR3 DNA: TGTGCCAGCAGCTTGGATGCGTCTAGCGGGCATACGCAGTATTTT; CDR3 protein: CASSLDASSGHTQYF
D gene: -; J gene: TRBJ2-7; clone size: few; V gene: TRBV27; CDR3 DNA: TGTGCCAGCAGTTTAGGCGGTCCTCCTTACGAGCAGTACTTC; CDR3 protein: CASSLGGPPYEQYF
D gene: -; J gene: TRBJ2-6; clone size: -; V gene: TRBV24-1; CDR3 DNA: TGTGCCACCAGTATTAAAGAATACTCTGGGGCCAACGTCCTGACTTTC; CDR3 protein: CATSIKEYSGANVLTF
D gene: TRBD2; J gene: TRBJ2-3; clone size: -; V gene: TRBV5-1; CDR3 DNA: TGCGCCAGCAGCTTGTTGGGACTAGCAAGTTGGTATACGCAGTATTTT; CDR3 protein: CASSLLGLASWYTQYF
D gene: -; J gene: TRBJ2-5; clone size: -; V gene: TRBV4-3; CDR3 DNA: TGCGCCAGCAGCCAAGATCCTGGGAAGACCCAGTACTTC; CDR3 protein: CASSQDPGKTQYF
D gene: -; J gene: TRBJ1-1; clone size: many; V gene: TRBV20-1; CDR3 DNA: TGCAGTGCTAGTGACGGATTCATGAACACTGAAGCTTTCTTT; CDR3 protein: CSASDGFMNTEAFF
D gene: -; J gene: TRBJ1-4; clone size: few; V gene: TRBV10-1; CDR3 DNA: TGCGCCAGCAGTGGGGCCTCAGAAAAACTGTTTTTT; CDR3 protein: CASSGASEKLFF
D gene: -; J gene: TRBJ2-7; clone size: few; V gene: TRBV27; CDR3 DNA: TGTGCCAGCAGTCGTCGATCGATAGCCTACGAGCAGTACTTC; CDR3 protein: CASSRRSIAYEQYF